The sequence of this T cell receptor beta chain was determined in a study of cytomegalovirus exposure and HLA in healthy donors. Findings and caveats of the study: Later on, an analysis showed TCR association rates differing by HLA locus, with DRB1 the most and HLA-C the fewest.

This CDR3 has 16 residues. Germline values: CDR1 GTSNPN, CDR2 SVGIG (reference sequence). Trimming shortened V by 3 bases and J by 0 bases, and 17 bases separated the two germline ends. This clone occurred once. Its antigen is as yet unknown. When sampled, the donors appeared nominally healthy, though they likely had unrecorded immune exposures. PCR amplification relied on 60 Vbeta primers (plus 13 Jbeta primers). Produced via immunoSEQ multiplex PCR; TCRdb's table is partial and in-frame only. The table includes over 150,000 clones, roughly 80% detected once. The sequence was obtained from a male donor in good health and CMV-seropositive. The chain carries TRBV30 and TRBJ1-1; TRBD1 might be the D (5 bases). Sequencing was performed on PBMCs. The CDR3 DNA reads as TGTGCCTGGAGCGCCTGGAGGGGTAAGGTGAACACTGAAGCTTTCTTT. Its translation is CAWSAWRGKVNTEAFF.